This TCR beta chain was sequenced in a study of radiation and T cells in renal cell carcinoma. As for time point: blood 4 weeks post-SBRT, at nephrectomy. Treatment reported: 15 Gy SBRT to primary tumor, nephrectomy 4 weeks later. Assay: immunoSEQ multiplex PCR; the TCRdb copy retains only in-frame clones and omits some. The sample shows about 140,000 clones, around 88% of them seen only once. With 5 bases removed from V and 6 bases from J, the gap between germline ends came to 17 bases. CDR1 and CDR2 (germline): MNHNY, SVGAGI (reference sequence). This CDR3 contains 15 residues. The receptor was derived from a woman in her fifties or sixties with renal cell carcinoma. The source was blood, collected from a patient whose treatment included radiotherapy and nephrectomy. V and J are TRBV6-6 and TRBJ2-1; the D is unclear. The CDR3 here is CASSHTVGVGNEQFF. In DNA, the CDR3 is TGTGCCAGCAGTCACACCGTTGGGGTTGGCAATGAGCAGTTCTTC.